The source of this T cell receptor (beta chain) is a study of memory CD4+ T cells and cytomegalovirus serostatus. Study-wide results and limits: About 40% of the roughly 160 known CMV-associated TCRbeta sequences appeared in CD4+ memory. Median bootstrapped AUC for CMV status was around 0.95 originally, less than 0.93 US-trained.

Single viable CD3+CD4+CD8-CD45RO+ cells were sorted as the memory CD4+ T cells. CMV serostatus came from serum IgG against pp150, pp28, p38, p52. For this clone: Its antigen is unidentified.

The CDR3 is 15 residues long. The V gene lost 6 bases and the J gene lost 5 bases, with 20 bases spanning the gap. From germline, CDR1 is SQVTM and CDR2 ANQGSEA. The repertoire was sequenced with immunoSEQ multiplex PCR; TCRdb's copy has only in-frame clones and lacks some. The sample carries roughly 76,000 clones, 60% to 80% recorded once. The sample taken for sequencing was memory CD4+ T cells from blood. J is TRBJ2-1 and V is TRBV29-1; TRBD2 might be the D (7 bases). This receptor was identified in an adult in good health and CMV-seropositive. CDR3 amino acids: CSVPLGGARNNEQFF. For the CDR3, the DNA is TGCAGCGTCCCCCTGGGGGGGGCGCGGAACAATGAGCAGTTCTTC.